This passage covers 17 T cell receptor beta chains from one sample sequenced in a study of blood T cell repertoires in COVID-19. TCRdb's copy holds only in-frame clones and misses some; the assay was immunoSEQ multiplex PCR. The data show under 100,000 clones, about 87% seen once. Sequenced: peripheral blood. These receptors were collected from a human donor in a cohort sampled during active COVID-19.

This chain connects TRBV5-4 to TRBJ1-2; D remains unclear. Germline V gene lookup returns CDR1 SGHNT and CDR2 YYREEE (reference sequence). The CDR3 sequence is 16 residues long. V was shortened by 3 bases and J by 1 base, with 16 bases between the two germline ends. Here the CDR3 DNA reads TGTGCCAGCAGCTCCGGCGGGTCGAATCTTAACTATGGCTACACCTTC. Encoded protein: CASSSGGSNLNYGYTF.

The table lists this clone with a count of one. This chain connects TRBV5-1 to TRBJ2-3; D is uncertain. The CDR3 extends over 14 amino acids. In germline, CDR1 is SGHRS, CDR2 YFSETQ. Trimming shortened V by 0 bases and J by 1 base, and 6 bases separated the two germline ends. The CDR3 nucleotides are TGCGCCAGCAGCTTGGTTTCGGGCACAGATACGCAGTATTTT. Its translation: CASSLVSGTDTQYF.

CDR3 DNA: TGTTCCGCGAGCCCCCCGGGGACCGGGGAGCTGTTTTTT. Its translation: CSASPPGTGELFF. The rearrangement joins TRBV30 to TRBJ2-2, with D perhaps TRBD2 (5 bases). Germline-derived CDR1 and CDR2 are GTSNPN and SVGIG (reference sequence). This CDR3 comprises 13 residues.

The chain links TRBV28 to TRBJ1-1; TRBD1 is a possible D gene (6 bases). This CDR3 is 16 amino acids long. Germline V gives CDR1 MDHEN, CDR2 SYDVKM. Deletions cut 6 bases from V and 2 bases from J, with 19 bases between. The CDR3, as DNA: TGTGCCAGCAGCGATCCCCGGGGGGCTCATAACACTGAAGCTTTCTTT. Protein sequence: CASSDPRGAHNTEAFF.

The CDR3 nucleotides read TGTGCCAGCTCGGCAAACAGGGGACCCGCTAATGAAAAACTGTTTTTT. This codes for CASSANRGPANEKLFF. The chain links TRBV18 to TRBJ1-4; TRBD1 agrees at 7 bases. V lost 6 bases and J lost 3; bases outside the gene matches: 10. In germline, CDR1 is KGHSH, CDR2 LQKENI. The CDR3 runs to 16 residues.

CDR3 sequence: CASSPGGSSSYEQYF. CDR3 bases: TGTGCCAGCAGCCCCGGGGGGTCCAGCTCCTACGAGCAGTACTTC. The chain uses TRBV13 and TRBJ2-7; 7 positions match TRBD2. Germline assignment: CDR1 PRHDT and CDR2 FYEKMQ (reference sequence). V was pared by 5 bases and J by 0 bases, with 7 bases of the junction left unmatched. This CDR3 has 15 residues. The full variable domain, completed using reference TRBV13 and TRBJ2-7, is AAGVIQSPRHLIKEKRETATLKCYPIPRHDTVYWYQQGPGQDPQFLISFYEKMQSDKGSIPDRFSAQQFSDYHSELNMSSLELGDSALYFCASSPGGSSSYEQYFGPGTRLTVT.

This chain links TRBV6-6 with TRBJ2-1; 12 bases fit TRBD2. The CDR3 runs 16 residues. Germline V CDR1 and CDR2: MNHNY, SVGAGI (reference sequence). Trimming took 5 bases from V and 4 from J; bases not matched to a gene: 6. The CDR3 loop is CASSRLAGAQYNEQFF. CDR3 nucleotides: TGTGCCAGCAGTCGACTAGCGGGGGCCCAGTACAATGAGCAGTTCTTC.

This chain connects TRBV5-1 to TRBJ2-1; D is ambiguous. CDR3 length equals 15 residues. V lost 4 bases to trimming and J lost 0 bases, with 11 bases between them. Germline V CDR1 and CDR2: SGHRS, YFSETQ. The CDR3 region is CASSLTQDSYNEQFF. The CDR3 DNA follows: TGCGCCAGCAGCCTCACTCAGGACTCCTACAATGAGCAGTTCTTC. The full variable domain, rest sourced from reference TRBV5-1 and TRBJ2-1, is KAGVTQTPRYLIKTRGQQVTLSCSPISGHRSVSWYQQTPGQGLQFLFEYFSETQRNKGNFPGRFSGRQFSNSRSEMNVSTLELGDSALYLCASSLTQDSYNEQFFGPGTRLTVL.

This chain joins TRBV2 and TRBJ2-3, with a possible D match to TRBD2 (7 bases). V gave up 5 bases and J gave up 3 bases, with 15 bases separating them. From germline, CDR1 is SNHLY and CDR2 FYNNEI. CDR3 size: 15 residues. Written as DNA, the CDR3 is TGTGCCAGCAGTCCACAGGGAGGGGGAACAGATACGCAGTATTTT. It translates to CASSPQGGGTDTQYF.

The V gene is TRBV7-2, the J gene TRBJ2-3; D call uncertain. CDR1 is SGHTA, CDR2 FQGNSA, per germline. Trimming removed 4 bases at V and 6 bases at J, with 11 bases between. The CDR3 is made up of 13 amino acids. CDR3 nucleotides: TGTGCCAGCAGCTCCCGGGTGGCGGATACGCAGTATTTT. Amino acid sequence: CASSSRVADTQYF.

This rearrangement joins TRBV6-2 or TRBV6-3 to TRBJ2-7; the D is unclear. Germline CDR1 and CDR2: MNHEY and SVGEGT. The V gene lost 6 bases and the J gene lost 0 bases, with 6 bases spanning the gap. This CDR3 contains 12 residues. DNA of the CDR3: TGTGCCAGCAGCACCTACTCCTACGAGCAGTACTTC. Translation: CASSTYSYEQYF.

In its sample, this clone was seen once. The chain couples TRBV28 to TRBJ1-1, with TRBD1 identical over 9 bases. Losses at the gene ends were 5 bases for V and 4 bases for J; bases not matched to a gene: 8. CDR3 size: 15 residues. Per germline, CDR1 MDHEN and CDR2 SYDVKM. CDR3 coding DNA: TGTGCCAGCAGTATCCCCGGGACAGGGACCACTGAAGCTTTCTTT. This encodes CASSIPGTGTTEAFF.

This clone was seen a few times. The CDR3 nucleotides read TGTGCCAGCAGCCCGGACAGTTTTAACACTGAAGCTTTCTTT. Translating gives CASSPDSFNTEAFF. The rearrangement links TRBV9 to TRBJ1-1; tentatively, D is TRBD1 (6 bases). Looked up from germline, CDR1 is SGDLS and CDR2 is YYNGEE. The V gene lost 4 bases and the J gene lost 2 bases, with 12 bases spanning the gap. The CDR3 totals 14 residues.

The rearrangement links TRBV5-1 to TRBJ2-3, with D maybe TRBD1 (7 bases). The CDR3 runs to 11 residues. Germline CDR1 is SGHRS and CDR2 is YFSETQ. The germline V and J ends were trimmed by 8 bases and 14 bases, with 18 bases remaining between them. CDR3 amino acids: CARNQGGRRYF. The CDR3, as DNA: TGCGCCAGAAACCAGGGGGGACGTCGGTATTTT.

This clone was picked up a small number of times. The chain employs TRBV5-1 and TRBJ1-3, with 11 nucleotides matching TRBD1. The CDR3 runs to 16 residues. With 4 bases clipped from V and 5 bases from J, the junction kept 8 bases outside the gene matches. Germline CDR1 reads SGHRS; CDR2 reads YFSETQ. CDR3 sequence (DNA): TGCGCCAGCAGCGGGGGACAGGGGGTCTTGAGAAACACCATATATTTT. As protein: CASSGGQGVLRNTIYF.

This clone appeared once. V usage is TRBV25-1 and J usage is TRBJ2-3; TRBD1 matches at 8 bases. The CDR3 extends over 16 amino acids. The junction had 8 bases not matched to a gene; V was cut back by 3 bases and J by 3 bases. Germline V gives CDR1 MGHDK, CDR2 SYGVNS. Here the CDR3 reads CASSDRTGIRTDTQYF. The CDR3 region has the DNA TGTGCCAGCAGTGACCGGACAGGGATACGTACAGATACGCAGTATTTT.

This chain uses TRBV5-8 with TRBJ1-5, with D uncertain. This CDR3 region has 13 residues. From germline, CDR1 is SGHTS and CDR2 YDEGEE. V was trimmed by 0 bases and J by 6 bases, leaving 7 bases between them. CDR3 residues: CASSLGRGQPQHF. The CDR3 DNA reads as TGTGCCAGCAGCTTGGGGCGGGGTCAGCCCCAGCATTTT.